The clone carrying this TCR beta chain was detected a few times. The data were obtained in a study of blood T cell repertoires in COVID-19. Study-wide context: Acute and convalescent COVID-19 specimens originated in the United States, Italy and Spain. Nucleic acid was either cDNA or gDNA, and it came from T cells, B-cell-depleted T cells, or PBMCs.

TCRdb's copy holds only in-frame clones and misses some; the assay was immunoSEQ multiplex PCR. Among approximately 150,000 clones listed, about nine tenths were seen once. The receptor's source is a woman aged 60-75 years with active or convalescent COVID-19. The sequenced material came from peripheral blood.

In nucleotides, the CDR3 is TGTGCCAGCAGCGTAGACCTAGCGGTCGGAAACACCATATATTTT. Translation: CASSVDLAVGNTIYF. V is TRBV9 and J is TRBJ1-3; D gene ambiguous. Germline V lookup: CDR1 SGDLS, CDR2 YYNGEE. The length of the CDR3 is 15 residues. V dropped 0 bases and J dropped 4 bases, with 11 bases sitting between them.